These 19 T cell receptor beta chains were all obtained from the same sample, sequenced in a study of radiotherapy plus CTLA-4 blockade in lung cancer. Profiled with immunoSEQ multiplex PCR; TCRdb holds only in-frame clones, not every one. This sample yields fewer than 50,000 clones, of which 80% to 90% are seen a single time; 22% belongs to the top ten. Sequences were derived from peripheral blood, sampled from a patient treated with radiotherapy plus ipilimumab. These receptors all stem from a human donor with non-small cell lung cancer whose response to radiotherapy plus ipilimumab could not be evaluated.

CDR3 loop: CASSRETGSGNTIYF. Written as DNA, the CDR3 is TGTGCCAGCAGCAGGGAAACAGGGAGTGGAAACACCATATATTTT. This chain uses TRBV6-5 with TRBJ1-3, with a weak D call TRBD1 (6 bases). Trimming left V 6 bases short and J 3 bases short, with 15 bases between. The CDR3 sequence is 15 residues long. Germline CDR1 MNHEY, CDR2 SVGAGI.

The chain combines TRBV6-1 with TRBJ1-5; 10 bases fit TRBD1. This CDR3 spans 19 amino acids. In germline, CDR1 is MNHNS, CDR2 SASEGT. After removal of 0 bases from V and 0 bases from J, the junction contained 8 bases not matched to a gene. This CDR3 is CASSEAGGDRGYSNQPQHF. The CDR3 coding sequence is TGTGCCAGCAGTGAAGCAGGAGGGGACAGGGGATATAGCAATCAGCCCCAGCATTTT.

The V and J genes are TRBV27 and TRBJ2-6; D possibly corresponds to TRBD1 (5 bases). Per the germline V gene, CDR1 is MNHEY and CDR2 is SMNVEV (reference sequence). Trimming removed 6 bases from V and 7 bases from J, with 16 bases in between. This CDR3 contains 15 residues. This chain's CDR3 is CASRDLGVGANVLTF. As DNA, the CDR3 is TGTGCCAGCAGAGATCTAGGGGTTGGAGCCAACGTCCTGACTTTC.

This chain connects TRBV7-9 to TRBJ1-3; 7 bases fit TRBD1. The V segment lost 4 bases and the J segment 0 bases; nucleotides outside the gene matches: 3. The V gene's germline CDR1 is SEHNR and CDR2 FQNEAQ (reference sequence). The CDR3 sequence is 15 residues long. CDR3 in amino acids: CASSSGTVSGNTIYF. The CDR3 region has the DNA TGTGCCAGCAGCTCTGGGACAGTCTCTGGAAACACCATATATTTT.

This sequence joins TRBV20-1 and TRBJ2-1, with D unresolved. The CDR3 sequence is 11 residues long. Germline CDR1 reads DFQATT; CDR2 reads SNEGSKA (reference sequence). V lost 2 bases, J lost 10 bases, and 9 bases lay in between. The CDR3: CSARQVLEQFF. CDR3 bases: TGCAGTGCTAGACAGGTTTTAGAGCAGTTCTTC.

The chain carries TRBV7-8 and TRBJ2-5; 13 bases are a match to TRBD2. The V segment lost 5 bases and the J segment 5 bases; nucleotides outside the gene matches: 8. The CDR3 extends over 16 amino acids. Germline CDR1 and CDR2: SGHVS and FQNEAQ. The CDR3 loop reads CASSLRTSGSTETQYF. Here the CDR3 DNA reads TGTGCCAGCAGCCTGAGGACTAGCGGGAGCACTGAGACCCAGTACTTC.

The chain links TRBV7-2 to TRBJ1-4; D unclear. Per germline, CDR1 SGHTA and CDR2 FQGNSA. The CDR3 spans 14 residues. The ends were cut back, 6 bases at V and 6 bases at J, with 14 bases in the middle. The CDR3 DNA follows: TGTGCCAGCAGTCGAGGGAAAGAAGATGAAAAACTGTTTTTT. Protein: CASSRGKEDEKLFF.

The chain uses TRBV7-2 and TRBJ2-2, with 8 bases matching TRBD2. This CDR3 spans 17 amino acids. Germline lookup yields CDR1 SGHTA and CDR2 FQGNSA. The V gene end was trimmed by 4 bases and the J gene end by 1 base; junction bases not matched to a gene: 8. CDR3 DNA sequence: TGTGCCAGCAGCTCAGCTCGGGGGGGGCTGAACACCGGGGAGCTGTTTTTT. Its translation: CASSSARGGLNTGELFF.

The chain joins TRBV29-1 to TRBJ1-1; perhaps TRBD1 as D (6 bases). The V gene lost 2 bases and the J gene lost 1 base, with 17 bases spanning the gap. Per the germline V gene, CDR1 is SQVTM and CDR2 is ANQGSEA. The CDR3 contains 16 residues. Written as DNA, the CDR3 is TGCAGCGTTGAAAGGGGGATAAGACTAAAGAACACTGAAGCTTTCTTT. Its translation: CSVERGIRLKNTEAFF.

This clone was found once. This chain links TRBV13 with TRBJ2-7, with D possibly matching TRBD2 (5 bases). Trimming removed 5 bases at V and 0 bases at J, with 14 bases between. The CDR3 has 15 amino acids. Looked up from germline, CDR1 is PRHDT and CDR2 is FYEKMQ (reference sequence). CDR3 amino acids: CASSPSTGNSYEQYF. The DNA for the CDR3 is TGTGCCAGCAGCCCCTCGACGGGAAACTCCTACGAGCAGTACTTC. The whole variable domain, remainder taken from reference TRBV13 and TRBJ2-7, is AAGVIQSPRHLIKEKRETATLKCYPIPRHDTVYWYQQGPGQDPQFLISFYEKMQSDKGSIPDRFSAQQFSDYHSELNMSSLELGDSALYFCASSPSTGNSYEQYFGPGTRLTVT.

This chain joins TRBV5-1 and TRBJ2-7; TRBD1 aligns across 9 bases. The V segment lost 2 bases and the J segment 0 bases; nucleotides outside the gene matches: 6. Germline V gene data show CDR1 as SGHRS and CDR2 as YFSETQ. The CDR3 covers 16 residues. As DNA, the CDR3 is TGCGCCAGCAGCTTTACACCGGGACAGGGCTCCTACGAGCAGTACTTC. This encodes CASSFTPGQGSYEQYF.

This chain connects TRBV19 to TRBJ1-2, with D perhaps matching TRBD1 (6 bases). CDR3 length equals 12 residues. CDR1 LNHDA and CDR2 SQIVND come from the germline V gene (reference sequence). Between the trimmed V and J ends, which lost 4 bases and 8 bases, there was a span of 11 bases. CDR3 nucleotides: TGTGCCAGTAGTACACCAGGGGACGGCTACACCTTC. Translation gives CASSTPGDGYTF.

The rearrangement uses TRBV28 and TRBJ1-1, with 7 bases matching TRBD1. The CDR3 totals 14 residues. V lost 5 bases, J lost 8 bases, and 11 bases stayed unmatched. The germline gives CDR1 MDHEN, CDR2 SYDVKM. The DNA for the CDR3 is TGTGCCAGCAGTATACCACAGGGGTCCACGGAAGCTTTCTTT. This sequence encodes CASSIPQGSTEAFF.

This chain connects TRBV7-2 to TRBJ2-7; TRBD2 agrees at 10 bases. V lost 5 bases, J lost 4 bases, and 5 bases stayed unmatched. CDR3 length: 14 residues. Germline CDR1 is SGHTA and CDR2 is FQGNSA. The CDR3 loop reads CASSPGLAAYEQYF. The CDR3 DNA reads TGTGCCAGCAGCCCCGGACTAGCGGCATACGAGCAGTACTTC. Combining the CDR3 with reference TRBV7-2 and TRBJ2-7 gives the whole variable domain GAGVSQSPSNKVTEKGKDVELRCDPISGHTALYWYRQSLGQGLEFLIYFQGNSAPDKSGLPSDRFSAERTGGSVSTLTIQRTQQEDSAVYLCASSPGLAAYEQYFGPGTRLTVT.

The CDR3 coding sequence is TGTGCCAGCAAACGGGAGGGACCCAATCAGCCCCAGCATTTT. Translating it yields CASKREGPNQPQHF. V gene TRBV27 combines with J gene TRBJ1-5, with D tentatively TRBD1 (5 bases). The CDR3 is 14 amino acids. The germline V gene encodes CDR1 MNHEY and CDR2 SMNVEV (reference sequence). V was shortened by 7 bases and J by 3 bases, with 13 bases between the two germline ends.

The V call is TRBV6-6, the J call TRBJ1-5; D perhaps matches TRBD1 (6 bases). CDR1 and CDR2 from the germline V gene are MNHNY and SVGAGI (reference sequence). The CDR3 is made up of 16 amino acids. The germline V and J ends were trimmed by 1 base and 5 bases, with 15 bases remaining between them. The CDR3 loop reads CASSYWWGEGDQPQHF. The CDR3 DNA is TGTGCCAGCAGTTACTGGTGGGGGGAGGGGGATCAGCCCCAGCATTTT.

This clone occurred a few times. The CDR3 spells CSVDRGPGEQYF. Here the CDR3 DNA reads TGCAGCGTCGACAGGGGGCCAGGGGAGCAGTACTTC. The chain employs TRBV29-1 and TRBJ2-7, with 10 bases matching TRBD1. V shed 6 bases and J 7 bases; nucleotides not matched to a gene: 6. CDR1 and CDR2 (germline): SQVTM, ANQGSEA. The CDR3 covers 12 residues.

This chain uses TRBV6-5 with TRBJ2-5; 12 bases align to TRBD2. There are 16 residues in the CDR3. V shed 2 bases, J shed 1 base, and the junction held 2 bases outside the gene matches. Germline V lookup: CDR1 MNHEY, CDR2 SVGAGI. This CDR3 reads CASSYGLAGFQETQYF. The CDR3 DNA is TGTGCCAGCAGTTACGGACTAGCGGGGTTCCAAGAGACCCAGTACTTC.

The V gene is TRBV14, the J gene TRBJ1-6; D is perhaps TRBD1 (6 bases). The germline V gene encodes CDR1 SGHDN and CDR2 FVKESK. V was cut by 2 bases and J by 7 bases, with 12 bases left in between. The CDR3 is 15 residues long. The CDR3 DNA follows: TGTGCCAGCAGCCAACAGGGGATGGGGAATTCACCCCTCCACTTT. This encodes CASSQQGMGNSPLHF.